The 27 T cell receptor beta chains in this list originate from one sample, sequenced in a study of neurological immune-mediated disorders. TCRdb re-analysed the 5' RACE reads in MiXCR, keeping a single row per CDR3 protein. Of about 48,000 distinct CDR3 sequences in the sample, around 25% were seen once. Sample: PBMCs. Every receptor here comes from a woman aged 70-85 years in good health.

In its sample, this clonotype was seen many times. The CDR3 nucleotides read TGTGCCAGCAGTCCGACTAGCGGGAGTTCAGGGGAGCAGTTCTTC. It is translated as CASSPTSGSSGEQFF. The rearrangement joins TRBV6-6 to TRBJ2-1, with 12 nucleotides matching TRBD2. CDR1 is MNHNY, CDR2 SVGAGI, per germline (reference sequence). This CDR3 has 15 amino acids. J gave up 10 bases and V 5 bases, and 9 bases lay outside the gene matches.

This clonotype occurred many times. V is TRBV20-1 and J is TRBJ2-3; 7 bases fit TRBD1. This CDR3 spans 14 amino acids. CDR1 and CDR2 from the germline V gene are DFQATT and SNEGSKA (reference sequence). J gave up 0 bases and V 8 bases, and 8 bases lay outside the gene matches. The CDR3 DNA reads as TGCAGTACCACAGGGGTTGGGAGCACAGATACGCAGTATTTT. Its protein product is CSTTGVGSTDTQYF.

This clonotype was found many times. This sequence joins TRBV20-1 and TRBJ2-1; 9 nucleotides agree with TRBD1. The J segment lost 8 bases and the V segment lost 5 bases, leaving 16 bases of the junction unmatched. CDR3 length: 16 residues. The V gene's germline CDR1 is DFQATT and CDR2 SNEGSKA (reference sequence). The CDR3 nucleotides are TGCAGTGCTCATTCGCCCCGAGACAGGGGGGGGGATGAGCAGTTCTTC. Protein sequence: CSAHSPRDRGGDEQFF.

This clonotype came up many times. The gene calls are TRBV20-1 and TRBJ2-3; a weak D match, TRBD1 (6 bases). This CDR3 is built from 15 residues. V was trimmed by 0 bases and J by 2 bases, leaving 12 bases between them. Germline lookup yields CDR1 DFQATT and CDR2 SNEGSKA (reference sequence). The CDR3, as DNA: TGCAGTGCTAGAGATTGGCAGGGGACCACAGATACGCAGTATTTT. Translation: CSARDWQGTTDTQYF.

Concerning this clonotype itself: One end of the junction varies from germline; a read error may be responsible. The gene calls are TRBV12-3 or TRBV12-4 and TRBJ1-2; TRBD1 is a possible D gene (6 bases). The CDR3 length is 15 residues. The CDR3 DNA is TGTGCCAGCAGTTTATACGACAGGCCAAACTATGACTACACCTTC. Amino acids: CASSLYDRPNYDYTF.

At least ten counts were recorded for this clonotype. CDR3 DNA sequence: TGCGCCAGCAGCTTCCGACAGGGTAATATGACGGGCTCCTACAATGAGCAGTTCTTC. This gives the protein CASSFRQGNMTGSYNEQFF. This chain links TRBV5-1 with TRBJ2-1, with 7 bases aligning to TRBD1. This CDR3 region has 19 residues. Germline CDR1 SGHRS, CDR2 YFSETQ. The trim removed 2 bases at V and 0 bases at J, leaving 14 bases unmatched.

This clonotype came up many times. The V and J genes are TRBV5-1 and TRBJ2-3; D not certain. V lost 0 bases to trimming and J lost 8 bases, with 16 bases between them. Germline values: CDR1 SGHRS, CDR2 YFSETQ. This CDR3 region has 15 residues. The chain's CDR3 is CASSLAAQDTGTQYF. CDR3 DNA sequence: TGCGCCAGCAGCTTGGCAGCCCAAGACACGGGTACGCAGTATTTT.

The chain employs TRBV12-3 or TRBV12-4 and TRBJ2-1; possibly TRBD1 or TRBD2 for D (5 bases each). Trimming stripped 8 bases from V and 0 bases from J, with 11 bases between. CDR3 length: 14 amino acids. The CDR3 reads CASGDRRSYNEQFF. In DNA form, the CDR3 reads TGTGCCAGCGGGGACCGACGCTCCTACAATGAGCAGTTCTTC.

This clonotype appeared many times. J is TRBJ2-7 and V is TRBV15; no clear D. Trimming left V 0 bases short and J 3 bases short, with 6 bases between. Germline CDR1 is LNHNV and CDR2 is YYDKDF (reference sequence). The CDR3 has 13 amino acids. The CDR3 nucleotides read TGTGCCACCAGCAGAGACAGGAGCTACGAGCAGTACTTC. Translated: CATSRDRSYEQYF.

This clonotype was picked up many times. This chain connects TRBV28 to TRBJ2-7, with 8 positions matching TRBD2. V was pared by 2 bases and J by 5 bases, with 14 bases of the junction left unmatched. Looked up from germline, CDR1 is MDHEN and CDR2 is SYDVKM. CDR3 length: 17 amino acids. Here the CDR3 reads CASSLRGWIAGRDEQYF. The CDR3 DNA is TGTGCCAGCAGTTTACGGGGTTGGATAGCGGGAAGAGACGAGCAGTACTTC.

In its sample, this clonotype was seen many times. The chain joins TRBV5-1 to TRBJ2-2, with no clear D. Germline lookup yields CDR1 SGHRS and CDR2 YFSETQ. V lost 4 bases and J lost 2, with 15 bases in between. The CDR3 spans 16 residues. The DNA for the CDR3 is TGCGCCAGCAGCGGTCAGGTTGGTGGTAACACCGGGGAGCTGTTTTTT. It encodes CASSGQVGGNTGELFF. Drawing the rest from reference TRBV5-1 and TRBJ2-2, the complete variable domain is KAGVTQTPRYLIKTRGQQVTLSCSPISGHRSVSWYQQTPGQGLQFLFEYFSETQRNKGNFPGRFSGRQFSNSRSEMNVSTLELGDSALYLCASSGQVGGNTGELFFGEGSRLTVL.

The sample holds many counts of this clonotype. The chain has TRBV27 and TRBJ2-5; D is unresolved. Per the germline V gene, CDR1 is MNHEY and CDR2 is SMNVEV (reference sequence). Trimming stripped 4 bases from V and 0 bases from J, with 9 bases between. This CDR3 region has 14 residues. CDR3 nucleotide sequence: TGTGCCAGCAGTTCACGGCAGCACCAAGAGACCCAGTACTTC. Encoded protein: CASSSRQHQETQYF.

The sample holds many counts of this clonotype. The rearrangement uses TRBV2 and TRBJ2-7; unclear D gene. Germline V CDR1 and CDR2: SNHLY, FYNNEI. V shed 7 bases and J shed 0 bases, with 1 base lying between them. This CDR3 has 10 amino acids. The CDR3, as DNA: TGTGCCAGCAACTCCTACGAGCAGTACTTC. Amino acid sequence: CASNSYEQYF.

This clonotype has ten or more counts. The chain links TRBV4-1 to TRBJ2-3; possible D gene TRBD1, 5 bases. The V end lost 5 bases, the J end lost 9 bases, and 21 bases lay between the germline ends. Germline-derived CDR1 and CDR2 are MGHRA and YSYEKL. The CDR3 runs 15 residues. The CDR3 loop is CASSAAEDRTGTQYF. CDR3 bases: TGCGCCAGCAGCGCCGCCGAAGACAGAACGGGCACGCAGTATTTT.

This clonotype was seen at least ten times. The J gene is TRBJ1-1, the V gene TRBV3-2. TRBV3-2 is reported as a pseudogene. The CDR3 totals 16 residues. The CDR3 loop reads CASSQDLTRDSGKAFF. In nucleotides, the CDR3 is TGTGCCAGCAGCCAAGACCTTACACGGGACAGCGGAAAAGCTTTCTTT.

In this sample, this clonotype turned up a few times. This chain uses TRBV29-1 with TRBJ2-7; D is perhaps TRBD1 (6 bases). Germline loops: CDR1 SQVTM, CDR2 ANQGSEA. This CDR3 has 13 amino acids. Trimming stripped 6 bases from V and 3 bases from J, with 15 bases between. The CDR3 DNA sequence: TGCAGCGTGATACCGGGACAAAACTACGAGCAGTACTTC. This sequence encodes CSVIPGQNYEQYF.

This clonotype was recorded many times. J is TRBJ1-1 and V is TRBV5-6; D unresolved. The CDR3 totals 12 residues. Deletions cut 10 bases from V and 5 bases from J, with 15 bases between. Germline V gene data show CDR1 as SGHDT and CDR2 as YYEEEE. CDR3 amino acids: CAASKQLTEAFF. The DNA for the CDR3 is TGTGCCGCCAGCAAACAGCTGACTGAAGCTTTCTTT.

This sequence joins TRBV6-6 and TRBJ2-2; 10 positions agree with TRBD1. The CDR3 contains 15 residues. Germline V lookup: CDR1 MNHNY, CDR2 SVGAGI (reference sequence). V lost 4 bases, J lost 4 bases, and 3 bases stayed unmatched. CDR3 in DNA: TGTGCCAGCAGTTCCGGGACAGGGGTCACCGGGGAGCTGTTTTTT. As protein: CASSSGTGVTGELFF.

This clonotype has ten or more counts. CDR3 nucleotides: TGTGCCAGCAGCCCAGAGTGGGGTACAGATACGCAGTATTTT. This encodes CASSPEWGTDTQYF. The genes are TRBV7-2 and TRBJ2-3; D gene ambiguous. The V gene lost 5 bases and the J gene lost 3 bases, with 12 bases spanning the gap. Germline V gives CDR1 SGHTA, CDR2 FQGNSA. The CDR3 sequence is 14 residues long.

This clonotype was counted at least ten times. The chain's CDR3 is CASSRVAGELEQFF. CDR3 nucleotides: TGTGCCAGCAGCCGGGTAGCGGGAGAGTTGGAGCAGTTCTTC. This sequence joins TRBV7-2 and TRBJ2-1; TRBD2 matches 9 bases. V lost 5 bases to trimming and J lost 10 bases; unmatched junction nucleotides: 9. The V gene's germline CDR1 is SGHTA and CDR2 FQGNSA. This CDR3 is 14 amino acids long.

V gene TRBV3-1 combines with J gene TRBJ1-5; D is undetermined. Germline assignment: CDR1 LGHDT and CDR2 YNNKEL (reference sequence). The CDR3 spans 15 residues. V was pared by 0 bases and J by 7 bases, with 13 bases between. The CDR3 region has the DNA TGTGCCAGCAGCCAAGATCGGTCAGTTATACAGCCCCAGCATTTT. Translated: CASSQDRSVIQPQHF.

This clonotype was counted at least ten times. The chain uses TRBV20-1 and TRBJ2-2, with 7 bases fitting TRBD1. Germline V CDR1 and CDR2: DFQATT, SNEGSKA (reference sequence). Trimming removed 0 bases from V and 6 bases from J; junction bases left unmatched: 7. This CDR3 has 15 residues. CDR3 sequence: CSARDPGTESGELFF. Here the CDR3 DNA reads TGCAGTGCTAGAGATCCCGGGACAGAGTCCGGGGAGCTGTTTTTT.

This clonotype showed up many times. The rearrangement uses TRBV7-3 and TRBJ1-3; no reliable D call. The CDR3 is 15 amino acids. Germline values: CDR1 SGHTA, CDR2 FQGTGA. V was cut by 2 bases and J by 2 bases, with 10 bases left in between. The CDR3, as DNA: TGTGCCAGCAGCTTACCGGGTGACCCTGGAAACACCATATATTTT. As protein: CASSLPGDPGNTIYF.

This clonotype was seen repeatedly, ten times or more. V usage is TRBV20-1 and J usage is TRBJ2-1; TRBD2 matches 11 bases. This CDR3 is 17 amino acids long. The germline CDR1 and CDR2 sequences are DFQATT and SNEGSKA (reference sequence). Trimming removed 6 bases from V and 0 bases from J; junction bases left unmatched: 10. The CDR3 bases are TGCAGTGCACTCCCGGCTAGCGGGAGGAGCTCCTACAATGAGCAGTTCTTC. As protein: CSALPASGRSSYNEQFF.

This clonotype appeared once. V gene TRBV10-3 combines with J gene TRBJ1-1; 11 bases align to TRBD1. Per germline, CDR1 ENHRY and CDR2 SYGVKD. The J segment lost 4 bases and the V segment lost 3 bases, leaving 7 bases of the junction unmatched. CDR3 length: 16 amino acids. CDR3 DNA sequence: TGTGCCATCAGTGACCGGGACAGGGGGATAGGCACTGAAGCTTTCTTT. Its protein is CAISDRDRGIGTEAFF.

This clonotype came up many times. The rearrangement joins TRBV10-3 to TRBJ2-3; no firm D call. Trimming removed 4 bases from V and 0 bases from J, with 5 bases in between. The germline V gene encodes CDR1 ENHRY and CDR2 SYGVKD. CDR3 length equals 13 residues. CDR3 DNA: TGTGCCATCAGTGCTCCTAGCACAGATACGCAGTATTTT. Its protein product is CAISAPSTDTQYF.

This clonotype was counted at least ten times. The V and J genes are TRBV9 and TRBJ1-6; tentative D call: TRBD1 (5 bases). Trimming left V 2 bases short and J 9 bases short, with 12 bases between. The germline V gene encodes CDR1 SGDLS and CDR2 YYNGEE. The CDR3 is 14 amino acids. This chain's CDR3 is CASSVGTGGSPLHF. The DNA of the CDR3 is TGTGCCAGCAGCGTTGGGACCGGGGGTTCACCCCTCCACTTT.